The 28 T cell receptor beta chains below all came from one sample that was sequenced in a study of tissue T cells after allogeneic stem cell transplantation. Assay: immunoSEQ multiplex PCR; the TCRdb copy retains only in-frame clones and omits some. Of 25,000 to 35,000 clones listed, 85% were seen once; the top ten hold about 3.7%. The input for sequencing was blood, taken before transplantation. These receptors were obtained from a woman aged 18-49 years who later had graft-versus-host disease after an allogeneic stem cell transplant.

This clone occurred a few times. Different DNA sequences within this sample yield the same CDR3. The chain is built from TRBV30 and TRBJ1-2; maybe TRBD1 (5 bases). CDR3 length: 12 residues. Per the germline V gene, CDR1 is GTSNPN and CDR2 is SVGIG (reference sequence). V was clipped by 5 bases and J by 2 bases, with 9 bases between them. CDR3 amino acids: CAWSGGNYGYTF. CDR3 bases: TGTGCCTGGTCCGGGGGAAACTATGGCTACACCTTC.

This chain joins TRBV10-2 and TRBJ2-7; the D is unclear. The CDR3 is 13 residues long. The V gene lost 3 bases and the J gene lost 2 bases, with 8 bases spanning the gap. Per germline, CDR1 WSHSY and CDR2 SAAADI. In nucleotides, the CDR3 is TGCGCCAGCAGTGAAATGCTAACCTACGAGCAGTACTTC. As protein: CASSEMLTYEQYF.

J is TRBJ2-5 and V is TRBV19; tentative D call: TRBD1 (6 bases). The V end lost 3 bases, the J end lost 1 base, and 18 bases lay between the germline ends. The length of the CDR3 is 17 residues. From germline, CDR1 is LNHDA and CDR2 SQIVND (reference sequence). CDR3 in amino acids: CASSIRGWKGVQETQYF. The CDR3 nucleotides read TGTGCCAGTAGTATCCGGGGCTGGAAGGGGGTCCAAGAGACCCAGTACTTC.

The chain carries TRBV18 and TRBJ1-1; possible D gene TRBD1, 6 bases. With 0 bases removed from V and 6 bases from J, the gap between germline ends came to 14 bases. Germline-derived CDR1 and CDR2 are KGHSH and LQKENI. The CDR3 totals 15 residues. For the CDR3, the DNA is TGTGCCAGCTCACCACCAACGGGGGCGGTGGCTGAAGCTTTCTTT. Translated, it gives CASSPPTGAVAEAFF.

The gene calls are TRBV27 and TRBJ2-2; 10 bases agree with TRBD2. Trimming took 4 bases from V and 5 from J; bases not matched to a gene: 7. CDR3 length equals 16 residues. Germline loops: CDR1 MNHEY, CDR2 SMNVEV (reference sequence). Here the CDR3 DNA reads TGTGCCAGCAGTTCAACAGCGGGAGGGTGGACCGGGGAGCTGTTTTTT. It yields the protein CASSSTAGGWTGELFF.

This clone has only one observation. This rearrangement joins TRBV29-1 to TRBJ1-1, with D unclear. In germline, CDR1 is SQVTM, CDR2 ANQGSEA. This CDR3 has 13 amino acids. The germline V and J ends were trimmed by 5 bases and 0 bases, with 10 bases remaining between them. CDR3: CSVPSILNTEAFF. The CDR3 bases are TGCAGCGTTCCGAGTATCTTGAACACTGAAGCTTTCTTT.

A single count supports this clone. This chain links TRBV6-5 with TRBJ2-1; TRBD2 agrees at 13 bases. Germline values: CDR1 MNHEY, CDR2 SVGAGI. The CDR3 totals 15 residues. With 6 bases clipped from V and 5 bases from J, the junction kept 4 bases outside the gene matches. The CDR3 sequence: CASRPGTSGNNEQFF. CDR3 in DNA: TGTGCCAGCAGGCCCGGGACTAGCGGGAACAATGAGCAGTTCTTC.

This chain connects TRBV25-1 to TRBJ2-3, with D hard to call. The CDR3 loop spans 11 amino acids. V lost 4 bases and J 4 bases, leaving 3 bases between the germline ends. Germline loops: CDR1 MGHDK, CDR2 SYGVNS. The CDR3 region is CASSVADTQYF. The CDR3 nucleotides read TGTGCCAGCAGTGTTGCAGATACGCAGTATTTT.

The chain combines TRBV6-2 or TRBV6-3 with TRBJ2-5, with 9 bases that match TRBD1. CDR1 MNHEY and CDR2 SVGEGT come from the germline V gene. The CDR3 consists of 14 residues. V shed 5 bases, J shed 8 bases, and the junction held 9 bases outside the gene matches. As DNA, the CDR3 is TGTGCCAGCAGTACGGGACAGGGATTCGCAACCCAGTACTTC. Its protein product is CASSTGQGFATQYF.

The CDR3 DNA is TGCGCCAGCAGCCAAGGTATAAGGAACCTCTATGGCTACACCTTC. Its protein is CASSQGIRNLYGYTF. The chain links TRBV4-1 to TRBJ1-2; D unresolved. Germline loops: CDR1 MGHRA, CDR2 YSYEKL. The CDR3 runs to 15 residues. Between the trimmed V and J ends, which lost 1 base and 4 bases, there was a span of 13 bases.

The chain links TRBV7-2 to TRBJ1-5, with D possibly matching TRBD1 (5 bases). The CDR3 runs to 16 residues. The V end lost 0 bases, the J end lost 4 bases, and 13 bases lay between the germline ends. CDR1 SGHTA and CDR2 FQGNSA come from the germline V gene. CDR3 nucleotide sequence: TGTGCCAGCAGCTTAGCAAGAGCGGGGGAAAATCAGCCCCAGCATTTT. It encodes CASSLARAGENQPQHF.

This rearrangement joins TRBV7-3 to TRBJ2-2; D is perhaps TRBD2 (7 bases). The length of the CDR3 is 16 residues. V was cut by 5 bases and J by 2 bases, with 15 bases left in between. Looked up from germline, CDR1 is SGHTA and CDR2 is FQGTGA. CDR3 in amino acids: CASSRQAGDNTGELFF. The CDR3 region has the DNA TGTGCCAGCAGCCGACAGGCGGGGGATAACACCGGGGAGCTGTTTTTT. Together with reference TRBV7-3 and TRBJ2-2, the CDR3 gives the full variable domain: GAGVSQTPSNKVTEKGKYVELRCDPISGHTALYWYRQSLGQGPEFLIYFQGTGAADDSGLPNDRFFAVRPEGSVSTLKIQRTERGDSAVYLCASSRQAGDNTGELFFGEGSRLTVL.

This chain uses TRBV27 with TRBJ1-1; D uncertain. The CDR3 covers 14 residues. Germline V gene sequence: CDR1 MNHEY, CDR2 SMNVEV (reference sequence). V was trimmed by 1 base and J by 5 bases, leaving 11 bases between them. The chain's CDR3 is CASSLLPRRTEAFF. DNA for the CDR3: TGTGCCAGCAGTTTATTGCCCCGCCGGACTGAAGCTTTCTTT.

The rearrangement links TRBV5-1 to TRBJ2-5; 7 bases are shared with TRBD2. The CDR3 loop spans 14 amino acids. Trimming at V came to 4 bases and at J to 5 bases, leaving 8 bases not matched to a gene. Germline loops: CDR1 SGHRS, CDR2 YFSETQ. CDR3 protein: CASSRGGGGETQYF. The CDR3 nucleotides are TGCGCCAGCAGCCGCGGGGGAGGAGGGGAGACCCAGTACTTC.

J is TRBJ1-5 and V is TRBV4-1; D is possibly TRBD1 (6 bases). The V gene's germline CDR1 is MGHRA and CDR2 YSYEKL. The CDR3 length is 18 residues. V was trimmed by 1 base and J by 9 bases, leaving 25 bases between them. Here the CDR3 reads CASSQGGGRKVEGRPQHF. In nucleotides, the CDR3 is TGCGCCAGCAGCCAAGGAGGGGGACGGAAGGTTGAAGGGCGGCCCCAGCATTTT.

The V call is TRBV20-1, the J call TRBJ1-1, with TRBD1 as a possible D gene (5 bases). The CDR3 length is 11 residues. V lost 3 bases to trimming and J lost 10 bases, with 12 bases between them. Germline-derived CDR1 and CDR2 are DFQATT and SNEGSKA (reference sequence). CDR3 nucleotide sequence: TGCAGTGCTAGTGGATCGCAGGGAGCTTTCTTT. It yields the protein CSASGSQGAFF.

V and J are TRBV7-2 and TRBJ2-2; TRBD2 aligns across 11 bases. CDR1 SGHTA and CDR2 FQGNSA come from the germline V gene. The CDR3 has 18 amino acids. With V trimmed by 1 base and J by 9 bases, 13 bases remained unmatched. CDR3 DNA sequence: TGTGCCAGCAGCTTAGGGTCGGCGGGACTAGCGGAAGTAAGGGAGCTGTTTTTT. This sequence encodes CASSLGSAGLAEVRELFF.

The gene calls are TRBV27 and TRBJ1-2, with 8 bases lining up with TRBD1. V lost 6 bases to trimming and J lost 4 bases; unmatched junction nucleotides: 7. This CDR3 contains 14 residues. Germline CDR1 is MNHEY and CDR2 is SMNVEV (reference sequence). DNA for the CDR3: TGTGCCAGCAGCCTTGGACAGGGTATCTATGGCTACACCTTC. Translating it yields CASSLGQGIYGYTF.

This clone was observed a single time. The genes are TRBV13 and TRBJ2-5, with 9 bases matching TRBD2. The trim removed 1 base at V and 5 bases at J, leaving 5 bases unmatched. There are 15 residues in the CDR3. Germline V CDR1 and CDR2: PRHDT, FYEKMQ (reference sequence). The CDR3 coding sequence is TGTGCCAGCAGCTTAGAAGCGGGGGGATTGGAGACCCAGTACTTC. Its protein is CASSLEAGGLETQYF.

V is TRBV19 and J is TRBJ1-2; D uncertain. The V gene's germline CDR1 is LNHDA and CDR2 SQIVND (reference sequence). V lost 5 bases, J lost 2 bases, and 15 bases lay in between. The CDR3 is 15 residues long. CDR3 DNA: TGTGCCAGTAGTGTTCAGGTCGGCAGCAACTATGGCTACACCTTC. This translates into CASSVQVGSNYGYTF.

This clone occurred once. The chain employs TRBV5-1 and TRBJ1-1, with D perhaps matching TRBD1 (5 bases). Trimming took off 0 bases at V and 2 bases at J, with 8 bases between the two ends. The CDR3 contains 14 residues. Germline CDR1 and CDR2: SGHRS and YFSETQ. The CDR3, as DNA: TGCGCCAGCAGCTTGGCAGGGCAAAACACTGAAGCTTTCTTT. Its translation is CASSLAGQNTEAFF.

The chain couples TRBV2 to TRBJ2-7; D gene unclear. The ends were cut back, 3 bases at V and 4 bases at J, with 7 bases in the middle. This CDR3 is 12 amino acids long. CDR1 and CDR2 (germline): SNHLY, FYNNEI. As DNA, the CDR3 is TGTGCCAGCAGTGATGACGGGTACGAGCAGTACTTC. Residues: CASSDDGYEQYF.

The chain recombines TRBV15 with TRBJ2-7; 9 positions agree with TRBD2. Unmatched junction bases numbered 8, after V lost 5 bases and J lost 3 bases. This CDR3 has 15 amino acids. From germline, CDR1 is LNHNV and CDR2 YYDKDF (reference sequence). The CDR3 bases are TGTGCCACCAGCGTCGGGGTACTAGCGGGCTACGAGCAGTACTTC. It is translated as CATSVGVLAGYEQYF.

This clone is categorized as medium-sized. The rearrangement uses TRBV12-5 and TRBJ1-2; D is possibly TRBD1 (5 bases). Deletions cut 2 bases from V and 14 bases from J, with 18 bases between. Germline assignment: CDR1 LGHNT and CDR2 FRNRAP. The CDR3 sequence is 13 residues long. The CDR3 loop reads CASGLNTGEFPTF. In DNA form, the CDR3 reads TGTGCTAGTGGTTTGAATACAGGCGAGTTCCCGACCTTC.

The chain carries TRBV12-5 and TRBJ2-1, with D perhaps matching TRBD2 (5 bases). Germline V CDR1 and CDR2: LGHNT, FRNRAP. V was cut by 5 bases and J by 4 bases, with 18 bases left in between. The CDR3 is 16 residues long. CDR3 nucleotides: TGTGCTAGTGGTACCCATAGAGGGTCGGGTTACAATGAGCAGTTCTTC. Translated, it gives CASGTHRGSGYNEQFF.

The chain combines TRBV5-4 with TRBJ1-6, with D maybe TRBD1 (5 bases). V lost 0 bases and J 7 bases, leaving 11 bases between the germline ends. This CDR3 contains 15 residues. Germline CDR1 is SGHNT and CDR2 is YYREEE (reference sequence). The CDR3 DNA follows: TGTGCCAGCAGCTTGGCTGGGACGGAAAATTCACCCCTCCACTTT. This translates into CASSLAGTENSPLHF.

The J gene is TRBJ2-2, the V gene TRBV6-6; 11 nucleotides match TRBD1. The CDR3 consists of 15 residues. Germline CDR1 MNHNY, CDR2 SVGAGI (reference sequence). V trimming: 2 bases; J trimming: 8 bases; junction bases outside the gene matches: 4. CDR3 nucleotide sequence: TGTGCCAGCAGTTACCGGGGACAGGGGGTAGGGGAGCTGTTTTTT. As protein: CASSYRGQGVGELFF.

The rearrangement links TRBV2 to TRBJ2-2; perhaps TRBD2 as D (6 bases). V was pared by 4 bases and J by 5 bases, with 8 bases between. CDR1 is SNHLY and CDR2 is FYNNEI in the germline V gene. The CDR3 is 13 amino acids. CDR3 region: CASSGGDTGELFF. The CDR3 nucleotides read TGTGCCAGCAGTGGGGGGGATACCGGGGAGCTGTTTTTT.